One and the same sample provided the 3 T cell receptor beta chains below, sequenced in a study of T cell repertoires in cytomegalovirus infection. TCRdb re-called the reads through MiXCR, storing one row per CDR3 protein. The data contain around 740,000 distinct CDR3 sequences, less than 40% of them singletons. The sequenced sample was PBMCs. These receptors were taken from a human donor in good health (CMV status not recorded). Some clones in this sample may be carry-over from other donors' samples.

The table lists this clonotype with a count of one. The junction departs from germline at one end; a sequencing error may be responsible. The genes are TRBV7-2 and TRBJ2-2, with a possible D match to TRBD2 (5 bases). The CDR3 runs 13 residues. Germline V lookup: CDR1 SGHTA, CDR2 FQGNSA. CDR3 region: CARSSSWTGDMFF. The CDR3 DNA sequence: TGTGCCAGAAGCTCTTCGTGGACCGGGGATATGTTTTTT. The whole variable domain, filled in from reference TRBV7-2 and TRBJ2-2, reads GAGVSQSPSNKVTEKGKDVELRCDPISGHTALYWYRQSLGQGLEFLIYFQGNSAPDKSGLPSDRFSAERTGGSVSTLTIQRTQQEDSAVYLCARSSSWTGDMFFGEGSRLTVL.

This clonotype was detected only a few times. V gene TRBV4-1 combines with J gene TRBJ2-3; D perhaps matches TRBD2 (5 bases). Germline V CDR1 and CDR2: MGHRA, YSYEKL. Between the trimmed V and J ends, which lost 1 base and 6 bases, there was a span of 8 bases. The CDR3 is 13 residues long. CDR3 protein: CASSQVLGDTQYF. CDR3 nucleotide sequence: TGCGCCAGCAGCCAAGTACTAGGGGATACGCAGTATTTT.

The J gene is TRBJ2-2, the V gene TRBV19; 7 nucleotides agree with TRBD1. Unmatched junction bases numbered 4, after V lost 3 bases and J lost 3 bases. CDR3 size: 15 residues. Looked up from germline, CDR1 is LNHDA and CDR2 is SQIVND (reference sequence). The CDR3 DNA is TGTGCCAGTAGTATTCCTACAGGGGACACCGGGGAGCTGTTTTTT. It is translated as CASSIPTGDTGELFF.